These 8 T cell receptor beta chains share one sample of origin, sequenced in a study of early T cells in non-severe SARS-CoV-2 infection. TCRdb re-called the 5' RACE reads with MiXCR, one entry per CDR3 protein. Here the sample spans roughly 24,000 distinct CDR3 sequences, 3.5% to 5% being singletons. Material: whole blood. The receptor set was obtained from an adult who was a healthcare worker with PCR-confirmed SARS-CoV-2 infection or an uninfected control (not recorded which).

This clonotype was seen at least ten times. This rearrangement joins TRBV28 to TRBJ2-7; D call uncertain. CDR1 and CDR2 from the germline V gene are MDHEN and SYDVKM. The CDR3 length is 13 residues. V gave up 4 bases and J gave up 3 bases, with 10 bases separating them. This CDR3 is CASSYSADYEQYF. CDR3 nucleotides: TGTGCCAGCAGTTACAGCGCCGACTACGAGCAGTACTTC.

This clonotype was seen many times. J is TRBJ1-1 and V is TRBV29-1; 8 bases are shared with TRBD1. The junction had 10 bases not matched to a gene; V was cut back by 1 base and J by 6 bases. CDR1 is SQVTM and CDR2 is ANQGSEA in the germline V gene. CDR3 length: 15 residues. CDR3 DNA sequence: TGCAGCGTTGAAGCTCAACAGGGGGTGGGGCCTGAAGCTTTCTTT. The encoded protein is CSVEAQQGVGPEAFF.

This clonotype was found many times. The gene calls are TRBV2 and TRBJ2-5, with 8 bases lining up with TRBD2. With 5 bases clipped from V and 1 base from J, the junction kept 12 bases outside the gene matches. The CDR3 runs 17 residues. The germline V gene has CDR1 SNHLY and CDR2 FYNNEI. The CDR3 here is CASSSTGTRVGQETQYF. The CDR3 DNA follows: TGTGCCAGCAGTTCAACCGGGACTAGGGTAGGCCAAGAGACCCAGTACTTC.

This chain uses TRBV6-1 with TRBJ1-4, with D possibly being TRBD1 (5 bases). The CDR3 has 14 residues. Looked up from germline, CDR1 is MNHNS and CDR2 is SASEGT. V lost 6 bases and J 8 bases, leaving 16 bases between the germline ends. The chain's CDR3 is CASRTGGGDEKLFF. The CDR3 nucleotides are TGTGCCAGCAGGACCGGAGGAGGGGACGAAAAACTGTTTTTT.

The table lists this clonotype with many counts. This chain uses TRBV6-1 with TRBJ2-1; tentatively, D is TRBD1 (5 bases). Germline values: CDR1 MNHNS, CDR2 SASEGT. V was cut by 1 base and J by 9 bases, with 13 bases left in between. CDR3 length: 14 residues. CDR3 sequence (DNA): TGTGCCAGCAGTGAAGACAGGCATGGCGGTGAGCAGTTCTTC. Amino acid sequence: CASSEDRHGGEQFF.

This clonotype qualifies as medium-sized. The chain links TRBV3-1 to TRBJ1-6; tentatively, D is TRBD1 (5 bases). The length of the CDR3 is 13 residues. Trimming shortened V by 3 bases and J by 7 bases, and 7 bases separated the two germline ends. Per the germline V gene, CDR1 is LGHDT and CDR2 is YNNKEL (reference sequence). CDR3 protein: CASSQGHNSPLHF. The CDR3 nucleotides read TGTGCCAGCAGCCAGGGGCACAATTCACCCCTCCACTTT.

This clonotype was recorded many times. The J gene is TRBJ2-7, the V gene TRBV7-9, with D maybe TRBD2 (5 bases). Looked up from germline, CDR1 is SEHNR and CDR2 is FQNEAQ (reference sequence). V lost 5 bases to trimming and J lost 0 bases, with 20 bases between them. This CDR3 is built from 17 residues. The CDR3 sequence: CASSARTPSRGSYEQYF. CDR3 DNA sequence: TGTGCCAGCAGCGCCCGGACTCCCTCAAGAGGCTCCTACGAGCAGTACTTC.

This clonotype was counted ten times or more. The chain couples TRBV7-9 to TRBJ2-7; no clear D. CDR1 and CDR2 from the germline V gene are SEHNR and FQNEAQ (reference sequence). V lost 5 bases to trimming and J lost 6 bases, with 20 bases between them. This CDR3 has 15 residues. DNA of the CDR3: TGTGCCAGCAGCCCCATCCAGCGAAAAGTAGTCGAGCAGTACTTC. Translating gives CASSPIQRKVVEQYF. The whole variable domain, filled in from reference TRBV7-9 and TRBJ2-7, reads DTGVSQNPRHKITKRGQNVTFRCDPISEHNRLYWYRQTLGQGPEFLTYFQNEAQLEKSRLLSDRFSAERPKGSFSTLEIQRTEQGDSAMYLCASSPIQRKVVEQYFGPGTRLTVT.